This T cell receptor (beta chain) is drawn from a study of T cells in Graves' hyperthyroidism and ophthalmopathy. Study overall: Before any treatment, at initial diagnosis, peripheral blood was collected.

This clonotype was seen a few times. Not enrolled were patients with uncontrolled infection, other autoimmune disease, pregnancy or lactation. The authors took PBMCs from 10 ml fresh peripheral blood. With 0 bases clipped from V and 2 bases from J, the junction kept 4 bases outside the gene matches. The CDR3 covers 15 residues. The germline gives CDR1 SGDLS, CDR2 YYNGEE. RNA transcripts served as the template for amplifying TCR beta CDR3 regions. The primer set for the first-round RT-PCR of the TCR CDR3 was HTBI. TCRdb re-called the multiplex PCR reads with MiXCR, one entry per CDR3 protein. The table has more than 300,000 distinct CDR3 sequences, about 12% seen once.

What was sequenced was blood. This TCR came from a woman in her late teens or twenties with Graves' hyperthyroidism. The rearrangement uses TRBV9 and TRBJ2-7; 8 bases match TRBD1. The CDR3, as DNA: TGTGCCAGCAGCGTAGGGACAGGGATTACCTACGAGCAGTACTTC. Translation gives CASSVGTGITYEQYF.